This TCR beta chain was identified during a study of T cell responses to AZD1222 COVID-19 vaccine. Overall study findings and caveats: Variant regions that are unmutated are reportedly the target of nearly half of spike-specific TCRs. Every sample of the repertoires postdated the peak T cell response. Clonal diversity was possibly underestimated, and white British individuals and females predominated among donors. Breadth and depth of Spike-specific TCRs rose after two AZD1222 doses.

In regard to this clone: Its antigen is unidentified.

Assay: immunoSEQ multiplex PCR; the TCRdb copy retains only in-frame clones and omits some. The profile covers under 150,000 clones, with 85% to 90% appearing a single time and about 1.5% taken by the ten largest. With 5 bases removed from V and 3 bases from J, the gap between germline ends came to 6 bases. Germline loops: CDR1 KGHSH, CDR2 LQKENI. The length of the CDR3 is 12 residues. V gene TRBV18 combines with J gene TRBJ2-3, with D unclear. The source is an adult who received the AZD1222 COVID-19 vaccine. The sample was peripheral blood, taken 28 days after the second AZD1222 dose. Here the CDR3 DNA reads TGTGCCAGCTCAGCCTCAACAGATACGCAGTATTTT. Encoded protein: CASSASTDTQYF.